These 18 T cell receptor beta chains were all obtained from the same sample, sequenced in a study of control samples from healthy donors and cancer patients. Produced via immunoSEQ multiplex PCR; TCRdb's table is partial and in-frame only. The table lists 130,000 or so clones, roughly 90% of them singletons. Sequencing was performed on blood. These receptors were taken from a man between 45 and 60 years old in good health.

In DNA, the CDR3 is TGTGCCAGTAGTATAACCCATTGGGAGCTAAACTATGGCTACACCTTC. Its protein product is CASSITHWELNYGYTF. This sequence joins TRBV19 and TRBJ1-2; no clear D gene. Trimming removed 2 bases from V and 2 bases from J, with 15 bases in between. This CDR3 has 16 residues. From germline, CDR1 is LNHDA and CDR2 SQIVND (reference sequence).

The chain's CDR3 is CASSLSLAGGQNEQFF. CDR3 nucleotides: TGTGCCAGCAGCTTGTCACTAGCGGGGGGGCAGAATGAGCAGTTCTTC. The chain has TRBV5-5 and TRBJ2-1, with 13 bases matching TRBD2. V shed 1 base, J shed 7 bases, and the junction held 5 bases outside the gene matches. CDR1 and CDR2 (germline): SGHKS, YYEKEE (reference sequence). The CDR3 length is 16 residues.

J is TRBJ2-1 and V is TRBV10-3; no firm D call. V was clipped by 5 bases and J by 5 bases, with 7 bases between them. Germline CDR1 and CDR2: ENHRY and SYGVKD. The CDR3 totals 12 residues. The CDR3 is CAISQNDNEQFF. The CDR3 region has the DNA TGTGCCATCAGTCAAAACGACAATGAGCAGTTCTTC.

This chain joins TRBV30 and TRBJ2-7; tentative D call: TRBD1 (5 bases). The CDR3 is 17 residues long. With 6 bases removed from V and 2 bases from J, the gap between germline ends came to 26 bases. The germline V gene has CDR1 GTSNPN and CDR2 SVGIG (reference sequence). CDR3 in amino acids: CACHKQDLGTLTYEQYF. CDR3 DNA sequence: TGTGCCTGTCACAAACAGGATCTCGGCACGCTAACCTACGAGCAGTACTTC.

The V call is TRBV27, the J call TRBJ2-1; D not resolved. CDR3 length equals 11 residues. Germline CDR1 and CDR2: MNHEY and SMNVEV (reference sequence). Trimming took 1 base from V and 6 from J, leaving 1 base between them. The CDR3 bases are TGTGCCAGCAGTTTATTCAATGAGCAGTTCTTC. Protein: CASSLFNEQFF.

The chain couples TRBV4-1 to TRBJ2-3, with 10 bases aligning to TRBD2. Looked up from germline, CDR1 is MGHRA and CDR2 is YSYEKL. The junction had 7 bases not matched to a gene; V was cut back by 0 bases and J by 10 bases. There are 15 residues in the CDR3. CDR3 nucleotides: TGCGCCAGCAGCCAAGACCGGCTAGCGGGGGACTCGCAGTATTTT. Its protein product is CASSQDRLAGDSQYF.

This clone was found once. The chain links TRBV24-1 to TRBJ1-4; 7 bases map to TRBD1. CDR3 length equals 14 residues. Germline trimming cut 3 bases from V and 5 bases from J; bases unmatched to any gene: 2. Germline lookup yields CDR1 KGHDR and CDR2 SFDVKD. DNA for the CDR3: TGTGCCACCAGTGATCCGGGACAGAATGAAAAACTGTTTTTT. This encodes CATSDPGQNEKLFF.

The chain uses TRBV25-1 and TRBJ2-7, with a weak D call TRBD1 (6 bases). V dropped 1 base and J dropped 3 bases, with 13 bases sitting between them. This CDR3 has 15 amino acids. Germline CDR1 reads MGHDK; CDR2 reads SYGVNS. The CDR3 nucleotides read TGTGCCAGCAGTGAATCCCTGGGACATGGCTACGAGCAGTACTTC. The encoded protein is CASSESLGHGYEQYF.

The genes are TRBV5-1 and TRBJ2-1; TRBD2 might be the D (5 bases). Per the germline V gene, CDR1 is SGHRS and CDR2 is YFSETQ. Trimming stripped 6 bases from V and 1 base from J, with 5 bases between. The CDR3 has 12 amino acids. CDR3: CASTGSYNEQFF. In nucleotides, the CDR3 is TGCGCCAGCACGGGGTCCTACAATGAGCAGTTCTTC.

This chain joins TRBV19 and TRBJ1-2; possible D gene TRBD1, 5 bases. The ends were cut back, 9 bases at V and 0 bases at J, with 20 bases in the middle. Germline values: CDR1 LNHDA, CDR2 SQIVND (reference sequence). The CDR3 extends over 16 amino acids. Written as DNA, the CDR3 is TGTGCCAGCCACCCGCTGACAGATTCTACTAACTATGGCTACACCTTC. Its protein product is CASHPLTDSTNYGYTF.

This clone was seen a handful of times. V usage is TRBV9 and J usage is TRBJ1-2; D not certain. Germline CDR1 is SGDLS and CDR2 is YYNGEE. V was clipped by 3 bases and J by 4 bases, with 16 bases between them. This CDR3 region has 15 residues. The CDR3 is CASSGGVAGGYGYTF. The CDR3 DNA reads TGTGCCAGCAGCGGGGGAGTGGCGGGCGGCTATGGCTACACCTTC.

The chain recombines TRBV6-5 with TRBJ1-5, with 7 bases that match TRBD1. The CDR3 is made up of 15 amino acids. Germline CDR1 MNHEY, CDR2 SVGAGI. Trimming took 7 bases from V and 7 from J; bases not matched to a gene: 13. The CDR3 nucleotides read TGTGCCAGCACCCCGGACCCAGGGGGATGGCAGCCCCAGCATTTT. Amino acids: CASTPDPGGWQPQHF.

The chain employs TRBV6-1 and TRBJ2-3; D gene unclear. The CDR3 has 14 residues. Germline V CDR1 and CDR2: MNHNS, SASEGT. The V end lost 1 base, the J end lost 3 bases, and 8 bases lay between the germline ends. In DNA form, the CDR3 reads TGTGCCAGCAGTGAAGTAAGGTTGACAGATACGCAGTATTTT. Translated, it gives CASSEVRLTDTQYF.

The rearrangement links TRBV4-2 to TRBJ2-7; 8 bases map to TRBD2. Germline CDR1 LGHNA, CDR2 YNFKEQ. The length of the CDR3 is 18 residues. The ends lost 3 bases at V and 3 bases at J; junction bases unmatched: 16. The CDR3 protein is CASSQPGLGSGGYYEQYF. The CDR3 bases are TGTGCCAGCAGCCAGCCCGGACTCGGGAGCGGGGGCTACTACGAGCAGTACTTC.

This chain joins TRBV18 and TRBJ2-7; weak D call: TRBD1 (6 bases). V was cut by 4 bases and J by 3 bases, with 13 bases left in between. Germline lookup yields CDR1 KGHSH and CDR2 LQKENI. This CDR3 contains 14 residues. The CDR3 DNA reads TGTGCCAGCTCACTCTGGGACACGGTCTACGAGCAGTACTTC. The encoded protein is CASSLWDTVYEQYF.

The CDR3 loop is CASSGRTAQETQYF. The CDR3 DNA follows: TGTGCCAGCAGCGGAAGGACAGCCCAAGAGACCCAGTACTTC. This sequence joins TRBV11-2 and TRBJ2-5, with D possibly matching TRBD1 (6 bases). The CDR3 is made up of 14 amino acids. Trimming pared 5 bases from V and 1 base from J, leaving 11 bases between. Germline CDR1 SGHAT, CDR2 FQNNGV.

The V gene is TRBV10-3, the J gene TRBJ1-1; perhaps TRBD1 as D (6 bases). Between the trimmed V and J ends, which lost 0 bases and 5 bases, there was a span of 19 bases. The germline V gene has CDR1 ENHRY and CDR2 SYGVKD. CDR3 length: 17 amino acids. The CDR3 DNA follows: TGTGCCATCAGTGAGTCCTACACAGGACAGATGGATACTGAAGCTTTCTTT. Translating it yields CAISESYTGQMDTEAFF.

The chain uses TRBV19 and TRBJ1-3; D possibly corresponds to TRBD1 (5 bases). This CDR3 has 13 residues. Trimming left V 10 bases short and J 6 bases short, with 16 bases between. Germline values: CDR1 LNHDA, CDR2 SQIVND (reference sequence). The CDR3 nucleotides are TGTGCCACCAGGTTGGGGCAAGAAAACACCATATATTTT. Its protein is CATRLGQENTIYF.